One TCR beta chain is described in this entry. This clonotype occurred a few times. It lacks a known antigen. Per-base qualities were not stored, and no clone one base away is much larger. Interpreted using the paper, the time point label stands for: pre-sensitization, week 0. The treatment or condition label, read with the paper, signifies: therapeutic diphenylcyclopropenone sensitization with weekly scalp DPC. At every patch-test visit, the blood draw took place before the patch test was put on. Patients were considered eligible if aged 18 to 70, diagnosed with alopecia and deemed suitable for DPC therapy, and patients were excluded if pregnant. Unfractionated whole blood was collected in Tempus Blood RNA tubes, and total RNA was extracted from that blood. This sample is drawn from a study of human T cells and chemical hapten exposure (TCRdb year 2021). With respect to the entire study: For sensitization, 2% DPC in acetone was applied to a roughly 2 cm by roughly 2 cm area of upper inner arm skin. The patient cohort, mostly female, included alopecia areata with under or over 50% scalp involvement, alopecia totalis and alopecia universalis. In alopecia patients, the study followed how the peripheral blood TCR repertoire changed in vivo over primary and secondary sensitization to diphenylcyclopropenone (DPC), a hapten. Patients additionally received weekly therapeutic DPC doses to the scalp throughout the approximately 22-week study period. For TCR sequencing, blood came from approximately 29 alopecia patients at anywhere from one to four time points (pre-sensitization, 2, 6 and 24 weeks). Libraries were pooled for sequencing, and per-sample TCR yields varied mainly because of small differences in library volumes within the pool. Patch testing on the upper back used Finn chambers containing 0.01% DPC, with scoring done after 6 days according to International Contact Dermatitis Research Group standards. Patient blood was sampled pre-sensitization (week 0) and at 2, 6 and about 24 weeks after DPC sensitization. Study-wide findings and limitations: Compared with pre-sensitization or healthy control sets, expanded TCRs formed significantly more large CDR3 similarity clusters, which is consistent with antigen-driven responses. Patch test score was positively correlated with the number of PT1 expanded TCRs, with significance at thresholds 8, 16 and 32 but not at 4. Because all patients had alopecia, a presumed autoimmune disease, the immune response of the patients might differ from that of healthy individuals. Repeated subsampling changed both the strength of the expansion versus patch-test correlation and the threshold at which the correlation became significant. The number of TCRs above 1 in 1000 frequency did not change with DPC sensitization; there was no evidence of global repertoire structure alterations.

Looking up the germline V gene yields CDR1 MNHEY and CDR2 SVGEGT. The junction carries 12 bases between V and J, which are trimmed by 0 bases and 1 base respectively. The CDR3 runs 16 residues from the cysteine to the phenylalanine. Only the CDR3 part of the read is kept: 48 bases, read in frame from the first base. Library construction relied on RACE. TCRdb lists the instrument as NextSeq 500. During library preparation, unique molecular identifiers were attached to individual cDNA molecules so that TCRs could be counted in a quantitative, reproducible way. From each blood RNA sample, both TCR alpha and TCR beta chains were sequenced. The authors processed their data as follows. Samples had a median of roughly 91,000 TCRs, with a range from roughly 23,224 to 750,000. V, J and CDR3 annotation of the TCR reads was performed with the Decombinator software suite. For the PS versus PT1 abundance plots, all samples were subsampled to the same number of TCRs (28,000). TCRs were defined as expanded if absent before sensitization and observed at least eight times at the 2-week time point. TCRdb passed the public sequencing reads through fastp at Q25 and MiXCR, retaining productive beta sequences. Here each entry gathers all rows of one CDR3 protein and keeps the most common genes and DNA. V and J calls and clone size were set by TCRdb, not the authors. The table for this sample lists some 51,000 distinct CDR3 sequences; 8.5% to 10% of them were counted only once. Of the sample, 13% to 15% falls within the top ten clones.

The chain couples TRBV6-2 or TRBV6-3 to TRBJ1-1; the D region possibly corresponds to TRBD1 (6 bases align). This receptor was taken from a woman aged 40 to 55 with alopecia areata. Some clones in this sample may be carry-over from other donors' samples. The material sequenced was whole blood, taken in connection with sensitization to the hapten diphenylcyclopropenone (DPC). The DNA reads TGTGCCAGCAGTTACTCGGGGAGGGGGACGAACACTGAAGCTTTCTTT. This codes for CASSYSGRGTNTEAFF.